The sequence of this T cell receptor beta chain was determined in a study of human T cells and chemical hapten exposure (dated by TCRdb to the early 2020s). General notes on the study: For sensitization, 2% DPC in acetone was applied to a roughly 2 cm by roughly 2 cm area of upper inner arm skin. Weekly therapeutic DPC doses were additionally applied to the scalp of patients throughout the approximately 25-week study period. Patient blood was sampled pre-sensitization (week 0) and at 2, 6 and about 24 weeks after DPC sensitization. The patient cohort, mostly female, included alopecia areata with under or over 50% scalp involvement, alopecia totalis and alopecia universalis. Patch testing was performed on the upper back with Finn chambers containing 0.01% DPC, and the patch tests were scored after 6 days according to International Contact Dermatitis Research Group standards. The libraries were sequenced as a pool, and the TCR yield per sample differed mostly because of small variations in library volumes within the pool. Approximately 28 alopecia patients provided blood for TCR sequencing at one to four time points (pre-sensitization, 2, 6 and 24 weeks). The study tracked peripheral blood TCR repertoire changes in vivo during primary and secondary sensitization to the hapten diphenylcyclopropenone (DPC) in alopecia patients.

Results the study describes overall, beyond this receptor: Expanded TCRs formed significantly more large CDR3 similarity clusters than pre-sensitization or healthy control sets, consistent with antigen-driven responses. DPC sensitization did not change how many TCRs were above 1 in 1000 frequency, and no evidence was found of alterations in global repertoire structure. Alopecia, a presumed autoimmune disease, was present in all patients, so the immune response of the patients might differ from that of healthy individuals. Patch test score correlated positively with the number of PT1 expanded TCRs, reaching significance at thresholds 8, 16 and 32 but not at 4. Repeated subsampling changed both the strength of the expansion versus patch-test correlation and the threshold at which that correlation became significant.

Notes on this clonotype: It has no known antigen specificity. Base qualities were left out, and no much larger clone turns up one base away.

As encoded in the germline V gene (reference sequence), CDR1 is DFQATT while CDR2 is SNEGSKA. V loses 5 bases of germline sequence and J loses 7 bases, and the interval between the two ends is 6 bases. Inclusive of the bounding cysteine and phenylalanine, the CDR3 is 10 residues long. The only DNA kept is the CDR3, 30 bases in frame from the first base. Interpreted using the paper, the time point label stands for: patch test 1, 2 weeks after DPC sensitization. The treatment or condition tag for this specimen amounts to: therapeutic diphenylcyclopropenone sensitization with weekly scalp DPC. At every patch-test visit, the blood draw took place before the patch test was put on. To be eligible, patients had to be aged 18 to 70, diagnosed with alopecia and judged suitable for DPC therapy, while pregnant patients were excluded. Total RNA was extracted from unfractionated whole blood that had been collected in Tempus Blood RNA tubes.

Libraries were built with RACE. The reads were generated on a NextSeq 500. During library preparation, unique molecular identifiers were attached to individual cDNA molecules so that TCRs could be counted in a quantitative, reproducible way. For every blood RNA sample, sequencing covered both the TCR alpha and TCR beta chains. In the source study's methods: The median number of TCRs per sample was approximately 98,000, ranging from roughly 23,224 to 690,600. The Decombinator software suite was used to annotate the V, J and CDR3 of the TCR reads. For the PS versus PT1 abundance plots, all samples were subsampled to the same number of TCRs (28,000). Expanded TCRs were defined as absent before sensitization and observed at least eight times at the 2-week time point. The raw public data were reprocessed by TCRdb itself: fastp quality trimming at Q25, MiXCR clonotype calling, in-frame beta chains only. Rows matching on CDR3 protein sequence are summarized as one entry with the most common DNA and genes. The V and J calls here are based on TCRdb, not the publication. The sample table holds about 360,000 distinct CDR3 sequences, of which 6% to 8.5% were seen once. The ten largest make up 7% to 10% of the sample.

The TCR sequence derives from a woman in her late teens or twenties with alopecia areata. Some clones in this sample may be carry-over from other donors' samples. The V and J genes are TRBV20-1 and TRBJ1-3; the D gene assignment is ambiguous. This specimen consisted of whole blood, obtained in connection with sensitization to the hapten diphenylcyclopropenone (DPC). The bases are TGCAGTGCTTACAACAACACCATATATTTT. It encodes CSAYNNTIYF.